Listed below are T cell receptor beta chains from one sample, sequenced in a study of blood T cell repertoires in COVID-19. Assay: immunoSEQ multiplex PCR; the TCRdb copy retains only in-frame clones and omits some. The sample carries fewer than 150,000 clones, about three quarters recorded once. Source material: peripheral blood. The receptor set was obtained from a human donor with acute or convalescent COVID-19. The donor label of this sample is uncertain. Each CDR3 is given with its conserved first and last residue. D genes are given only for firm matches. Only some rows state a clone size, as once, few, many or a class for expanded clones.

>-|TRBV6-6|TRBJ1-3|-
TGTGCCAGCAGTCGGGACGGGAGCTCTGGAAACACCATATATTTT
CASSRDGSSGNTIYF
>few|TRBV29-1|TRBJ1-2|-
TGCAGCGTTGAAGACAATTTGGTCGGTGGCTACACCTTC
CSVEDNLVGGYTF
>-|TRBV12-3/TRBV12-4|TRBJ1-2|-
TGTGCCAGCAGTCCAGGACTTGGCTATGGCTACACCTTC
CASSPGLGYGYTF
>-|TRBV28|TRBJ1-2|-
TGTGCCAGCAGTTTATGGGGGCTTAACTATGGCTACACCTTC
CASSLWGLNYGYTF
>-|TRBV28|TRBJ1-4|-
TGTGCCAGCAGTTTACTAGAACCGGGTAATGAAAAACTGTTTTTT
CASSLLEPGNEKLFF
>few|TRBV24-1|TRBJ2-3|-
TGTGCCACCATTGGCCCCCGGGTTTGTCCGACGCAGTATTTT
CATIGPRVCPTQYF
>-|TRBV11-2|TRBJ1-5|TRBD1
TGTGCCAGCAGCTTAGATGGCAGGGGGCAGCCCCAGCATTTT
CASSLDGRGQPQHF
>-|TRBV5-4|TRBJ2-5|TRBD2
TGTGCCAGCAGCTCACAGCGGGGGGCGTTCCAAGAGACCCAGTACTTC
CASSSQRGAFQETQYF
>-|TRBV29-1|TRBJ2-1|-
TGCAGCGCAGAGGGCCTAAATGAGCAGTTCTTC
CSAEGLNEQFF
>-|TRBV5-6|TRBJ1-4|TRBD1
TGTGCCAGCAGCCCGGGACAGGGAAGGACTAATGAAAAACTGTTTTTT
CASSPGQGRTNEKLFF
>-|TRBV7-3|TRBJ2-1|TRBD2
TGTGCCAGCAGCAGCGGGGGGGCTGAGCAGTTCTTC
CASSSGGAEQFF
>-|TRBV18|TRBJ2-2|TRBD2
TGTGCCAGCTCCCTACATGCTAGCGGGAACCCACGCGGGGAGCTGTTTTTT
CASSLHASGNPRGELFF
>-|TRBV9|TRBJ1-3|-
TGTGCCAGCAGCCCATGGGACACCTCTGGAAACACCATATATTTT
CASSPWDTSGNTIYF
>-|TRBV6-2/TRBV6-3|TRBJ2-1|TRBD2
TGTGCCAGCAGTTTCGCAGCGGGGGGGAACAATGAGCAGTTCTTC
CASSFAAGGNNEQFF
>-|TRBV7-9|TRBJ2-5|TRBD1
TGTGCCAGCAGCCCGGGACAGGGGGCCGGAGAGACCCAGTACTTC
CASSPGQGAGETQYF
>few|TRBV3-1/TRBV3-2|TRBJ1-3|-
TGTGCCAGCAGCCCTACTGGAAACACCATATATTTT
CASSPTGNTIYF
>once|TRBV24-1|TRBJ2-3|TRBD1
TGTGCCACCAGTGATTATCGGACAGGATACACAGATACGCAGTATTTT
CATSDYRTGYTDTQYF
>once|TRBV18|TRBJ1-2|-
TGTGCCAGCTCACCACCGCAGACAGGCTATGGCTACACCTTC
CASSPPQTGYGYTF
>-|TRBV2|TRBJ2-5|-
TGTGCCAGCAGTGATCGTTATAAAGAGACCCAGTACTTC
CASSDRYKETQYF
>-|TRBV21-1|TRBJ2-7|-
TGTGCCAGCAGCAGGGGGACTTTCAACGGGGAATACGAGCAGTACTTC
CASSRGTFNGEYEQYF